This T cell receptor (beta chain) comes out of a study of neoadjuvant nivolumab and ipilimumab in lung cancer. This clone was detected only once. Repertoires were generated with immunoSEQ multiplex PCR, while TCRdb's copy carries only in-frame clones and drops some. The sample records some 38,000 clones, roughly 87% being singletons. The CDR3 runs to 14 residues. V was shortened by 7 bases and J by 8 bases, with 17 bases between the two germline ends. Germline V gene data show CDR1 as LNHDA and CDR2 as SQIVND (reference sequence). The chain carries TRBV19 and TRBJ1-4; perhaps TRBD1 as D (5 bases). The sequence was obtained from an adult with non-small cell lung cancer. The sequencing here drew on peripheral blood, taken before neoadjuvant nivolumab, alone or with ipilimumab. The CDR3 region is CASTMGVEREKLFF. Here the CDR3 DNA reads TGTGCCAGTACCATGGGGGTGGAGCGAGAAAAACTGTTTTTT.